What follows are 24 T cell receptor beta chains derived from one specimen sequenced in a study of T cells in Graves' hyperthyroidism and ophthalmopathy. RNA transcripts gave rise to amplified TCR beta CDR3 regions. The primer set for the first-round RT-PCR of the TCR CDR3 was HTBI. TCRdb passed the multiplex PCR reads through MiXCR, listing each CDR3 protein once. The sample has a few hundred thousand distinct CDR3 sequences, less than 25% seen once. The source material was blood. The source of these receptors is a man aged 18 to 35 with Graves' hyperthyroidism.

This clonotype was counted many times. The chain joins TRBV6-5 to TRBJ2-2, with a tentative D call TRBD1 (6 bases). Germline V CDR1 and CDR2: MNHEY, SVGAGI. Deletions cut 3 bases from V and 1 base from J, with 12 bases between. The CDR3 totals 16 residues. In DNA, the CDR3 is TGTGCCAGCAGTTATCTGGGACACGAGAACACCGGGGAGCTGTTTTTT. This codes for CASSYLGHENTGELFF.

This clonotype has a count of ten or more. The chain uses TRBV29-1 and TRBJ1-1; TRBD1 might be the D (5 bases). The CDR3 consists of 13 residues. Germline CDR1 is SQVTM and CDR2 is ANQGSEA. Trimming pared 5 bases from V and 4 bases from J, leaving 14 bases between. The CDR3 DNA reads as TGCAGCGTTTCAGGGAATCGTGGCACTGAAGCTTTCTTT. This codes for CSVSGNRGTEAFF.

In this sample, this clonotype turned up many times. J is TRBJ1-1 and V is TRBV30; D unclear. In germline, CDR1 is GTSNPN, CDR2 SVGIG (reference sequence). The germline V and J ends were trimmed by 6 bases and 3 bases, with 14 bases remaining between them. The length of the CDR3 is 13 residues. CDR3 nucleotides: TGTGCCTGCGAAGATGGGCGCGACACTGAAGCTTTCTTT. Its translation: CACEDGRDTEAFF.

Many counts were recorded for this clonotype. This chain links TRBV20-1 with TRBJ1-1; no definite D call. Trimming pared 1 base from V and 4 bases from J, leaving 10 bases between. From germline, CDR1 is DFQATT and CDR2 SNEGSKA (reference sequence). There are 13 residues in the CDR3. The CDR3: CSARVGGVTEAFF. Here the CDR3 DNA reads TGCAGTGCTAGAGTGGGCGGGGTCACTGAAGCTTTCTTT.

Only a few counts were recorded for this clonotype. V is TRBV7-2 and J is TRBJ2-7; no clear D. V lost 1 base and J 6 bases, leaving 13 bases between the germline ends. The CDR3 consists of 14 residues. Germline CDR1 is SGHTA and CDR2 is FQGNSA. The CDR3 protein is CASSLVWGWGEQYF. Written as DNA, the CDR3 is TGTGCCAGCAGCTTAGTTTGGGGATGGGGCGAGCAGTACTTC.

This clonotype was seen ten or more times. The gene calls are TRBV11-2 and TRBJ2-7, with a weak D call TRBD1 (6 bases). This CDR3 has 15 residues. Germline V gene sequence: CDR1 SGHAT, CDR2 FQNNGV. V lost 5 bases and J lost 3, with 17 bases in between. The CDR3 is CASSAIPGHNYEQYF. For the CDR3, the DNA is TGTGCCAGCAGCGCAATCCCGGGACACAACTACGAGCAGTACTTC.

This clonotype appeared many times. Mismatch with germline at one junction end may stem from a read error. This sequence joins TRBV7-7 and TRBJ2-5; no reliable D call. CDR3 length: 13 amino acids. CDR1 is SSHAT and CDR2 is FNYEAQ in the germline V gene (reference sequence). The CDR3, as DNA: TGTGCTAGCAGCAATCACGAGAAGGGGACCCAGTACTTC. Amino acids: CASSNHEKGTQYF. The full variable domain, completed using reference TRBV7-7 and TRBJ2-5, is GAGVSQSPRYKVTKRGQDVTLRCDPISSHATLYWYQQALGQGPEFLTYFNYEAQPDKSGLPSDRFSAERPEGSISTLTIQRTEQRDSAMYRCASSNHEKGTQYFGPGTRLLVL.

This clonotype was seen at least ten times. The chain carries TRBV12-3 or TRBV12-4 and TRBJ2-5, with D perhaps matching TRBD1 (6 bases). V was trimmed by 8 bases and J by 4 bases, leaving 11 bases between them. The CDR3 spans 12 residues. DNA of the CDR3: TGTGCCAGCGCAATGGACAGAGAGACCCAGTACTTC. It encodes CASAMDRETQYF.

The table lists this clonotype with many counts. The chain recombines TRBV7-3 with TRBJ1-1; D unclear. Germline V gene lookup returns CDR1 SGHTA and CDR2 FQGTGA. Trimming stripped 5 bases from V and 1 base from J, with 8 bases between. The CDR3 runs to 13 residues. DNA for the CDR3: TGTGCCAGCAGCCCAAATCCGAACACTGAAGCTTTCTTT. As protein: CASSPNPNTEAFF.

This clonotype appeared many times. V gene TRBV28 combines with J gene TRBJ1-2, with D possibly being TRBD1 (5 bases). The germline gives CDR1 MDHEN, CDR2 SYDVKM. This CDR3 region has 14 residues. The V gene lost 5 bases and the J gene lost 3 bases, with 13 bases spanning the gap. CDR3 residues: CASSDPGADYGYTF. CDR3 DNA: TGTGCCAGCAGTGACCCCGGGGCAGACTATGGCTACACCTTC.

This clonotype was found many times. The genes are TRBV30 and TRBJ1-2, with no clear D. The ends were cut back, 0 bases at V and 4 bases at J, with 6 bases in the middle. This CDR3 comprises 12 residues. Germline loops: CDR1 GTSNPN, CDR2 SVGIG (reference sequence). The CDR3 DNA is TGTGCCTGGAGTGTAGCGGTCTATGGCTACACCTTC. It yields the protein CAWSVAVYGYTF. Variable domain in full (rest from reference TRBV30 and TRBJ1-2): SQTIHQWPATLVQPVGSPLSLECTVEGTSNPNLYWYRQAAGRGLQLLFYSVGIGQISSEVPQNLSASRPQDRQFILSSKKLLLSDSGFYLCAWSVAVYGYTFGSGTRLTVV.

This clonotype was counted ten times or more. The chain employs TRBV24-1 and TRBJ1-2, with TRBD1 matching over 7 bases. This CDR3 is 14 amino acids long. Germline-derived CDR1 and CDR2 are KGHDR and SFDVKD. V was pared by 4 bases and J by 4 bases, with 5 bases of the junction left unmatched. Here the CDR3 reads CATSDRQGGYGYTF. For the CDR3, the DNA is TGTGCCACCAGTGACAGACAGGGAGGCTATGGCTACACCTTC.

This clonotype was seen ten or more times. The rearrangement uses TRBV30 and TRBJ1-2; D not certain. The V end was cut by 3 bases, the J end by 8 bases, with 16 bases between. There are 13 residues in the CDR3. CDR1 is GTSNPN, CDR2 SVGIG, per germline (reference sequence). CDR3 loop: CAWRDRPIDGYTF. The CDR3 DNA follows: TGTGCCTGGAGGGACCGGCCCATCGACGGCTACACCTTC.

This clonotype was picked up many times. This chain's CDR3 is CSTKTVSYGYTF. DNA for the CDR3: TGCAGCACCAAGACAGTATCTTATGGCTACACCTTC. V and J are TRBV29-1 and TRBJ1-2; D is perhaps TRBD1 (5 bases). The CDR3 length is 12 residues. Germline V lookup: CDR1 SQVTM, CDR2 ANQGSEA. The V end was cut by 8 bases, the J end by 5 bases, with 15 bases between.

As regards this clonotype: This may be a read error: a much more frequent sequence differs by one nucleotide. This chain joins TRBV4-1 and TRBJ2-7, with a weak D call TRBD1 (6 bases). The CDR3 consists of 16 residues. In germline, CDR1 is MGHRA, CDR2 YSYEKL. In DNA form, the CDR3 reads TGCGCCAGCAGCGGAGGTTGGAGACAGGCCCTTTACGAGCAGTGCTTC. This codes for CASSGGWRQALYEQCF.

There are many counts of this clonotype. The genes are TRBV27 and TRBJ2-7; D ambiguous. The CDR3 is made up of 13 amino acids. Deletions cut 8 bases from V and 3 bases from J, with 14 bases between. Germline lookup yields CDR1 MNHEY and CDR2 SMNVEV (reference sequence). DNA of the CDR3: TGTGCCAGCTGGGGTGTACCCTTCTACGAGCAGTACTTC. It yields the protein CASWGVPFYEQYF.

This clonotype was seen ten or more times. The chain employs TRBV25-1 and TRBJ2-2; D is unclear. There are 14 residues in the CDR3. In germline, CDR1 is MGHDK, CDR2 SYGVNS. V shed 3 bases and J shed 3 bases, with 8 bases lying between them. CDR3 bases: TGTGCCAGCAGTGACCCTAGGGACACCGGGGAGCTGTTTTTT. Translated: CASSDPRDTGELFF.

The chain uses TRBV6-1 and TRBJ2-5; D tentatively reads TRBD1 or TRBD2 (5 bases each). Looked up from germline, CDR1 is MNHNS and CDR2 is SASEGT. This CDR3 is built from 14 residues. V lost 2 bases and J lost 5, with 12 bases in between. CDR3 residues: CASSEPLEGETQYF. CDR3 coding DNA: TGTGCCAGCAGTGAACCTTTAGAGGGGGAGACCCAGTACTTC.

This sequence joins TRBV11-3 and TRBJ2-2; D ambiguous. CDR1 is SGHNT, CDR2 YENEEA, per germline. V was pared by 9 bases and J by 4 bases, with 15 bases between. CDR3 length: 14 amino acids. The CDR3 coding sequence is TGTGCCAGTGGACCGTCCGGACGCACCGGGGAGCTGTTTTTT. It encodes CASGPSGRTGELFF.

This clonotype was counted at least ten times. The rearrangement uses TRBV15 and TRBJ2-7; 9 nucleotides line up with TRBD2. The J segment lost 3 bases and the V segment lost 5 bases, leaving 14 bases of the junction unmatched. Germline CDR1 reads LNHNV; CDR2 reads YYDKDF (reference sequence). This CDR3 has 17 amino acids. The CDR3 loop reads CATSRVRQRGANYEQYF. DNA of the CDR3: TGTGCCACCAGCCGAGTCCGTCAGCGGGGGGCAAACTACGAGCAGTACTTC.

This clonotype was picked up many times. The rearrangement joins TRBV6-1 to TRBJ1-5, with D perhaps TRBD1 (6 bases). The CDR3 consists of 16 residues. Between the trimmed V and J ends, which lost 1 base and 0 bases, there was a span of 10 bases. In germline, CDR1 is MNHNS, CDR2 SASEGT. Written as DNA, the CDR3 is TGTGCCAGCAGTGAAGAAGGACAGATTAGCAATCAGCCCCAGCATTTT. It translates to CASSEEGQISNQPQHF.

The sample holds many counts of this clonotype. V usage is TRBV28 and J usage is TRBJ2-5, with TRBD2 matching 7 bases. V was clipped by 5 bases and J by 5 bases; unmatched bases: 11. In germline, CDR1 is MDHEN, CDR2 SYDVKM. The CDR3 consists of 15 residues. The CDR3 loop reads CASSPTLGGSETQYF. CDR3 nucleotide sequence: TGTGCCAGCAGTCCTACTTTGGGGGGGAGTGAGACCCAGTACTTC.

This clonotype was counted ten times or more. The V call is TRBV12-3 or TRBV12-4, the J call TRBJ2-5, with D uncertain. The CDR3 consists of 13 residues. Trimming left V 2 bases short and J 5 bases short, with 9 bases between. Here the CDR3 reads CASSLIFRETQYF. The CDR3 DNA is TGTGCCAGCAGTTTAATATTTCGGGAGACCCAGTACTTC.

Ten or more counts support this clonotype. CDR3 bases: TGTGCCAGCAGTGAAGCGGTCTATAGCAATCAGCCCCAGCATTTT. This codes for CASSEAVYSNQPQHF. V is TRBV2 and J is TRBJ1-5; D remains unclear. The CDR3 is 15 amino acids. V was pared by 0 bases and J by 0 bases, with 6 bases between. Germline V lookup: CDR1 SNHLY, CDR2 FYNNEI.